Included here is one TCR beta chain sequence, with context. What antigen it recognizes has not been identified. Base qualities are not recorded, but no much larger clone differs from it by a single base. The sample's time point, from its label and the paper: baseline before first vaccination. The vaccinee samples were drawn from two UK trials, COV001 and COV002, one of which was a single-blind randomized controlled phase 2/3 trial testing AZD1222 (ChAdOx1 nCoV-19) in healthy adults. For TCRbeta chain sequencing, PBMC samples were collected from trial participants at day 0 and at day 28 after the second dose. The CDR3 regions of human TCRbeta chains were analyzed by immunosequencing. Concerning the study's data processing: Repertoire TCRs were matched against a reference library of SARS-CoV-2-specific TCRs generated with the MIRA antigen-specificity platform. Breadth was defined as the fraction of unique TCRs that were SARS-CoV-2-associated, and depth was defined as the fraction of total T cells that were SARS-CoV-2-associated. Each spike-specific TCR was assigned to its reactive spike region and to a CD4 or CD8 class using the MIRA data. Log10-transformed breadth and depth values were compared by one-way ANOVA with Sidak's multiple comparisons tests. In TCRdb, the immuneACCESS table is reduced to in-frame sequences with V and J assigned. These tables do not hold every clone; where another copy was compared, an unresolved V gene accounts for under half, and the others remain unexplained. V and J calls and clone size are as listed in that table; D and trimming were resolved from the DNA. The sample has about 150,000 clones on record, more than 75% of them singletons. Clones ranked in the top ten supply under 20% of the sample.

This specimen comes from a study of T cell responses to AZD1222 COVID-19 vaccine (dated by TCRdb to about 2021). General notes on the study: AZD1222 recipients whose second dose came at about 4 weeks and those whose second dose came at about 12 weeks were combined into one group, since spike-specific TCR depth and breadth did not differ between the two schedules. TCR sequencing was performed for about 250 trial participants, of whom about 210 were given two doses of AZD1222 and around 25 were given two doses of MenACWY control vaccine. Enrollment into the trials was organized by age into subgroups of 18-55, 56-69 and 70-plus years, and those subgroups contained roughly 140, 27 and 60 TCR-sequenced participants, respectively. What the research found in general, with its limitations: A significant rise in spike-specific TCR breadth and depth was observed after two AZD1222 doses relative to day 0 and relative to MenACWY recipients. Participants were mostly white British and included more females than males, and it was suggested by the authors that clonal diversity may have been underestimated. In the small 56-69-year group, the increase in depth fell short of significance, most likely because of low power. CD4 TCRs associated with the vaccine covered the entire spike protein, and the dominant responses were in regions 160-218 and 743-854. Because no samples from the day 14 peak response were available, repertoires could be characterized only after the peak T cell response. Reportedly, close to half of the unique spike-specific TCRs recognized epitopes lying outside the regions that are mutated in the B.1.351 and B.1.1.7 variants. Conclusions about previously exposed vaccinees are limited because only a handful of AZD1222 recipients were SARS-CoV-2 seropositive at baseline.

CDR3 length: 14 amino acids, cysteine to phenylalanine. The read is trimmed to its CDR3 DNA, 42 bases read in frame from base 1. According to the germline V gene, CDR1 reads SGHRS and CDR2 reads YFSETQ. Cut back by 2 bases and 5 bases, the V and J ends lie 13 bases apart. Rearrangement joined TRBV5-1 to TRBJ1-2, with no confident D gene call. The source was peripheral blood, collected on day 0 of AZD1222 vaccination. This TCR derives from an adult in good health. CDR3 sequence: CASSLEGSGYGYTF. At the DNA level, the sequence is TGCGCCAGCAGCTTAGAGGGTTCGGGGTATGGCTACACCTTC.